This T cell receptor beta chain was recovered during a study of cytomegalovirus exposure and HLA in healthy donors. About the study: Of all 400 or so donors who were genotyped, about 84% belonged to the Caucasian-associated ancestry cluster.

Per the germline V gene, CDR1 is MNHEY and CDR2 is SMNVEV (reference sequence). V lost 5 bases to trimming and J lost 3 bases; unmatched junction nucleotides: 15. This CDR3 contains 18 residues. The PCR had 60 Vbeta and 13 Jbeta primers. TCRdb's table, derived via immunoSEQ multiplex PCR, lists solely in-frame clones and lacks some. The data show roughly 240,000 clones, with roughly 80% seen just once and 5% to 6.5% held by the top ten. Study observations and caveats: Most CMV-associated TCR beta chains appeared HLA-restricted in a later analysis. Prediction of most subjects' HLA-A and HLA-B alleles by TCR beta sequences was reportedly accurate.

With respect to this clone: Its antigen is unknown.

Sequenced input: PBMCs. This TCR was sampled from a woman in her forties in good health and CMV-seropositive. The chain uses TRBV27 and TRBJ2-7; 11 bases align to TRBD2. CDR3 nucleotides: TGTGCCAGCAGTGACCCCCACCCAGGTAGCGGGAGGGGCTACGAGCAGTACTTC. Translating it yields CASSDPHPGSGRGYEQYF.